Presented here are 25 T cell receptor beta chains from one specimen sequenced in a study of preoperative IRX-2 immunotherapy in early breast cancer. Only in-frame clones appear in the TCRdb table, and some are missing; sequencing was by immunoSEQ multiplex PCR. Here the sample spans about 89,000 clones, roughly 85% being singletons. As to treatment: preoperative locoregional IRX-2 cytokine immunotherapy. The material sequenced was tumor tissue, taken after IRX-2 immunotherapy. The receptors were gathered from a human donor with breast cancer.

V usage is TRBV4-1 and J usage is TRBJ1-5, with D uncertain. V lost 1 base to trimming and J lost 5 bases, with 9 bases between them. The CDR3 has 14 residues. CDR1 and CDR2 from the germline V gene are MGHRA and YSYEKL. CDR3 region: CASSQAGLDQPQHF. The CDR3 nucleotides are TGCGCCAGCAGCCAAGCGGGATTAGATCAGCCCCAGCATTTT.

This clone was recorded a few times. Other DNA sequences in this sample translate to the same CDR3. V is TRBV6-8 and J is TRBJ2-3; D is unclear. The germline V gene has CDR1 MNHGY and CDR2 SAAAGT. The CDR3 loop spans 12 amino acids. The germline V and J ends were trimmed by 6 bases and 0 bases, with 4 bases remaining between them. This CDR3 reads CASRGSTDTQYF. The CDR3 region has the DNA TGTGCCAGCAGAGGTAGCACAGATACGCAGTATTTT.

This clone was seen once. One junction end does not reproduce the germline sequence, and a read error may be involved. CDR3 in DNA: TGTGCCAGCAGCTACTCCCGGAACACTGAAGCTTTCTTT. Its protein product is CASSYSRNTEAFF. This chain links TRBV6-8 with TRBJ1-1; no clear D gene. The CDR3 length is 13 residues. CDR1 is MNHGY and CDR2 is SAAAGT in the germline V gene.

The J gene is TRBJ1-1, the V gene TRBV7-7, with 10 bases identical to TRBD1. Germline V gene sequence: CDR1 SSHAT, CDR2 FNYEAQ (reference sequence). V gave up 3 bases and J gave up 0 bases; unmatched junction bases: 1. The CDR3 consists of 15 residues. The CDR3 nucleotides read TGTGCCAGCAGCTTGGGACAGGGGCTGAACACTGAAGCTTTCTTT. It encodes CASSLGQGLNTEAFF.

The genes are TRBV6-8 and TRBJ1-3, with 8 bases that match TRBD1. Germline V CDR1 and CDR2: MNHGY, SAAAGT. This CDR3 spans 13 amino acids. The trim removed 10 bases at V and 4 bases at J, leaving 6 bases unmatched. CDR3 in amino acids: CAITRDRGNTIYF. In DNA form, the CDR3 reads TGTGCCATCACCCGGGACAGGGGAAACACCATATATTTT.

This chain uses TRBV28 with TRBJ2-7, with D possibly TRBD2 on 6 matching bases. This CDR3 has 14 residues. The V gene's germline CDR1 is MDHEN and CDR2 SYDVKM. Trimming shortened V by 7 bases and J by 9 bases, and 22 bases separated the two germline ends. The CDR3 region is CASTPSGGTRGQYF. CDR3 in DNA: TGTGCCAGCACCCCATCGGGCGGGACTCGAGGGCAGTACTTC.

The chain's CDR3 is CASSSSGTSWNNEQFF. The CDR3 coding sequence is TGTGCCAGCAGCTCATCCGGGACTAGCTGGAACAATGAGCAGTTCTTC. This chain connects TRBV7-6 to TRBJ2-1; 9 bases line up with TRBD2. This CDR3 has 16 amino acids. The trim removed 4 bases at V and 5 bases at J, leaving 9 bases unmatched. Germline V CDR1 and CDR2: SGHVS, FNYEAQ.

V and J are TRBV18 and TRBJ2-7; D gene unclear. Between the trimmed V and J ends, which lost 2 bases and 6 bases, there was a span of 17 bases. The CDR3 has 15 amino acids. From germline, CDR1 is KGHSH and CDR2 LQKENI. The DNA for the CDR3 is TGTGCCAGCTCACCATTTCCCGTGATGCTCCCCGAGCAGTACTTC. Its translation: CASSPFPVMLPEQYF.

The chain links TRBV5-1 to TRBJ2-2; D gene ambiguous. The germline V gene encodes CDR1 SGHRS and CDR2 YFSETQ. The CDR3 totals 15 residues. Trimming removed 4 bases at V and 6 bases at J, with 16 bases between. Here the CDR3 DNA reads TGCGCCAGCAGCCATGTAGTAGCAACTCCCGGGGAGCTGTTTTTT. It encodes CASSHVVATPGELFF.

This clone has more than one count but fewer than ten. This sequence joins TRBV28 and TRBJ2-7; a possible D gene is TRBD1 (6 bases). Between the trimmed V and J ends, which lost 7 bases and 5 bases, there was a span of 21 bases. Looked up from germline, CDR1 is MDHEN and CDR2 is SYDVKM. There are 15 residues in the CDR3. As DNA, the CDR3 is TGTGCCAGCAAGGGGCCGGAGACAGGAGCCCACGAGCAGTACTTC. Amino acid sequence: CASKGPETGAHEQYF.

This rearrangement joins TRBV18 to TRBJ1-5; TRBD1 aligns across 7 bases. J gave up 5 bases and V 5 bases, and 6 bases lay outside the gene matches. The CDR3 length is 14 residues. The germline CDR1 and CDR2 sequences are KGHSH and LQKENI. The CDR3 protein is CASSTTGNDQPQHF. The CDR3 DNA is TGTGCCAGCTCAACGACAGGGAACGATCAGCCCCAGCATTTT.

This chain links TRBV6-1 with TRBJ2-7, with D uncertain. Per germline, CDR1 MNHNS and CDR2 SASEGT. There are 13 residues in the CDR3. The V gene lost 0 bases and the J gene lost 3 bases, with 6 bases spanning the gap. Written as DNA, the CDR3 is TGTGCCAGCAGTGAAGCCCAGCGCTACGAGCAGTACTTC. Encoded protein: CASSEAQRYEQYF.

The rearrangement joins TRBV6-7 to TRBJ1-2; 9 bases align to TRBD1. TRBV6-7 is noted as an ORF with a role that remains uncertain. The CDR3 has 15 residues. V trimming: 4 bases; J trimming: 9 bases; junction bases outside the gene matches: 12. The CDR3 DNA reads TGTGCCAGCAGTTCCACCGGGACAGGGTTGTGGAGCTACACCTTC. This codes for CASSSTGTGLWSYTF.

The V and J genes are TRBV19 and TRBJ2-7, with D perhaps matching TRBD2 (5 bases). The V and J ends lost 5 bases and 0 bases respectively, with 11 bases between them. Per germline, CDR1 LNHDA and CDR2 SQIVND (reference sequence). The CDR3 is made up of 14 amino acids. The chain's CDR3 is CASSPQRSSYEQYF. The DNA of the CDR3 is TGTGCCAGTAGTCCCCAGCGGAGCTCCTACGAGCAGTACTTC.

CDR3 nucleotide sequence: TGTGCCAGCAGCTTAGGGACAGGATACAATGAGCAGTTCTTC. It encodes CASSLGTGYNEQFF. The chain carries TRBV11-3 and TRBJ2-1; 7 bases agree with TRBD1. CDR3 length: 14 residues. Germline CDR1 and CDR2: SGHNT and YENEEA. After removal of 1 base from V and 4 bases from J, the junction contained 1 base not matched to a gene.

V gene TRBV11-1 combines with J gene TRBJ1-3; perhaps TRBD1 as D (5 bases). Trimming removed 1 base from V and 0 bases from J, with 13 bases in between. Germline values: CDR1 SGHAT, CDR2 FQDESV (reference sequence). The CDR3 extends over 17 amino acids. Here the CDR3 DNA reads TGTGCCAGCAGCTTAGGGCCAGGCGGACACTCTGGAAACACCATATATTTT. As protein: CASSLGPGGHSGNTIYF.

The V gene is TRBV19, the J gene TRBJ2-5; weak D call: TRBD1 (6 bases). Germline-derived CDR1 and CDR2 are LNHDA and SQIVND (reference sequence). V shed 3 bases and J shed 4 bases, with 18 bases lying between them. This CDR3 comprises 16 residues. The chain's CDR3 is CASSIRTDWMGETQYF. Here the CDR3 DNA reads TGTGCCAGTAGTATCCGGACAGATTGGATGGGAGAGACCCAGTACTTC.

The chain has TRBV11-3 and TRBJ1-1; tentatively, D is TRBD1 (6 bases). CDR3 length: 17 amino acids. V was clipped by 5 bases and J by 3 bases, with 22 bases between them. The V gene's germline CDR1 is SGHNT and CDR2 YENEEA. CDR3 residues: CASSPGGWAGRDTEAFF. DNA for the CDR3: TGTGCCAGCAGCCCGGGGGGCTGGGCAGGGAGGGACACTGAAGCTTTCTTT.

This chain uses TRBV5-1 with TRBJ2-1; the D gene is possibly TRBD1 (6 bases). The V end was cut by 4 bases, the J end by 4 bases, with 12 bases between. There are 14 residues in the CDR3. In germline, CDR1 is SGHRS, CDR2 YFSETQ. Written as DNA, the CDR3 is TGCGCCAGCAGCCCCCGGGACACTTACAATGAGCAGTTCTTC. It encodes CASSPRDTYNEQFF.

The DNA for the CDR3 is TGTGCCAGCAGTAAGGTAACGGACTATGGCTACACCTTC. Amino acid sequence: CASSKVTDYGYTF. J is TRBJ1-2 and V is TRBV6-8; D uncertain. Trimming removed 5 bases at V and 3 bases at J, with 10 bases between. Germline values: CDR1 MNHGY, CDR2 SAAAGT. CDR3 size: 13 residues.

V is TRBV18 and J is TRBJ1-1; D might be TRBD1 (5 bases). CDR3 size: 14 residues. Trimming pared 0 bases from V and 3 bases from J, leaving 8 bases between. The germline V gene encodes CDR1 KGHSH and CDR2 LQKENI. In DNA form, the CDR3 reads TGTGCCAGCTCACCACCGGTGGGGGACACTGAAGCTTTCTTT. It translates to CASSPPVGDTEAFF.

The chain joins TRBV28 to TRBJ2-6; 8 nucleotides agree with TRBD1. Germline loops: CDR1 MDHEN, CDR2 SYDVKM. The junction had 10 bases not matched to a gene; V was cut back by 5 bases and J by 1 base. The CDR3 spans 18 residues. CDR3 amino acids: CASSTGQVGRSGANVLTF. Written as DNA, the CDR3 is TGTGCCAGCAGTACGGGACAGGTGGGGCGATCTGGGGCCAACGTCCTGACTTTC.

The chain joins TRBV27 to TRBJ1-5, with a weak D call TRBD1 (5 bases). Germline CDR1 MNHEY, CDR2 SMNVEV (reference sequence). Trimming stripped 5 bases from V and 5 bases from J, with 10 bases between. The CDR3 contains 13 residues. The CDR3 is CASSRQYDQPQHF. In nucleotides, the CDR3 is TGTGCCAGCAGTCGACAGTACGATCAGCCCCAGCATTTT.

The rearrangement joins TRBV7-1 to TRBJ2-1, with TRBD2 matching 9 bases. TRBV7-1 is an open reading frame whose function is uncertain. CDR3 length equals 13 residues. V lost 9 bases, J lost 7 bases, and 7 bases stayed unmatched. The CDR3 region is CASRRGLANEQFF. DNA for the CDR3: TGTGCCAGTAGAAGGGGACTAGCAAATGAGCAGTTCTTC.

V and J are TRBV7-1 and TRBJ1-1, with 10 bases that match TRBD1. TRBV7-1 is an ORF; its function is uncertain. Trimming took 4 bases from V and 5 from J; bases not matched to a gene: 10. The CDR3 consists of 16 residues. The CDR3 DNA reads TGTGCCAGCAGCTTGGCCCCACTGGACAGGGGGACTGAAGCTTTCTTT. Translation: CASSLAPLDRGTEAFF.